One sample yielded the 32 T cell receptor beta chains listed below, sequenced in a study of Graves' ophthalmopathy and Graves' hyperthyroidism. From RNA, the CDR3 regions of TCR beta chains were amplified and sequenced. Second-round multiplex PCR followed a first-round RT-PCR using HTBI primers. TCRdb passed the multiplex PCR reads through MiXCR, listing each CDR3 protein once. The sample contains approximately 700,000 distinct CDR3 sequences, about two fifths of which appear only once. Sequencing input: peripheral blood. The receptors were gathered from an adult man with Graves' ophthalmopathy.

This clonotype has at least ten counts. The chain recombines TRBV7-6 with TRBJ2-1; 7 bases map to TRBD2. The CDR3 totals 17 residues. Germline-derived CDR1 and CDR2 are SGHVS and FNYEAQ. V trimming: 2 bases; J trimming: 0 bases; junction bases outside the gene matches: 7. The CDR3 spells CASSLLSGVFSYNEQFF. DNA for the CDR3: TGTGCCAGCAGCTTACTAAGCGGGGTTTTCTCCTACAATGAGCAGTTCTTC.

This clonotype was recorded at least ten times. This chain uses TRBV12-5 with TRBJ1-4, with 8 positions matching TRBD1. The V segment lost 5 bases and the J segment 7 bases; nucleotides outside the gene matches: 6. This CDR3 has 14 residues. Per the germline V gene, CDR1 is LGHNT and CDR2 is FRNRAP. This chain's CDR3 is CASGGGQEGEKLFF. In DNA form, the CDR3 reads TGTGCTAGTGGTGGGGGACAGGAAGGTGAAAAACTGTTTTTT.

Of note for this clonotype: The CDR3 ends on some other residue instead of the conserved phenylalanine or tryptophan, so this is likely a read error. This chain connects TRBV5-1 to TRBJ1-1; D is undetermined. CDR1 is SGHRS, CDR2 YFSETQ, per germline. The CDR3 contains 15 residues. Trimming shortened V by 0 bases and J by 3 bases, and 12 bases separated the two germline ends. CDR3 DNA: TGCGCCAGCAGCTTGGACGGCACCGAGGACACTGAAGCTTTCTCT. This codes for CASSLDGTEDTEAFS.

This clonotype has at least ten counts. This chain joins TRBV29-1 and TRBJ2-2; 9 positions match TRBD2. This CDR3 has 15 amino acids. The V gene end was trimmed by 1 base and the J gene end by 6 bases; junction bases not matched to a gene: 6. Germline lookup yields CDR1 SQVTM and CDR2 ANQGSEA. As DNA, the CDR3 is TGCAGCGTTGAAGGGCGGGAGGGCCGCTCCGGGGAGCTGTTTTTT. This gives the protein CSVEGREGRSGELFF.

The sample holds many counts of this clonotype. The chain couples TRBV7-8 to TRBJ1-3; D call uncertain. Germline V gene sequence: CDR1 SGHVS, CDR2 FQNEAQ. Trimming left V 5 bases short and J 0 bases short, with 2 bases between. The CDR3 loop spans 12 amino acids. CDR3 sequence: CASSISGNTIYF. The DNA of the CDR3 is TGTGCCAGCAGCATCTCTGGAAACACCATATATTTT.

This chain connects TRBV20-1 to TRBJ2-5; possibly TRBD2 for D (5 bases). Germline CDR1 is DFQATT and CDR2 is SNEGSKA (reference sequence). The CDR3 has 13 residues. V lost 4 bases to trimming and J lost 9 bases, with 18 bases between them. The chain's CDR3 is CSATLNTMGAQYF. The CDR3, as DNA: TGCAGTGCTACCCTTAATACTATGGGAGCCCAGTACTTC.

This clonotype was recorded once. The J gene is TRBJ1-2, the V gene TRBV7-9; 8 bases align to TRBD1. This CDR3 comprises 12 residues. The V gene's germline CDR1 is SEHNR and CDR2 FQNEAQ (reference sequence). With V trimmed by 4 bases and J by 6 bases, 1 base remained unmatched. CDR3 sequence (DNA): TGTGCCAGCAGCTACAGGGGGAATGGCTACACCTTC. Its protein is CASSYRGNGYTF.

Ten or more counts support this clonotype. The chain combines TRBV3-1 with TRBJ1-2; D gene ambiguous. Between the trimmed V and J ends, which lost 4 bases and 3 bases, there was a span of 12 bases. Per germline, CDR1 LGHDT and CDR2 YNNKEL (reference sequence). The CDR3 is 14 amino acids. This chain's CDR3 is CASSPGWQDYGYTF. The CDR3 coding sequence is TGTGCCAGCAGCCCCGGGTGGCAAGACTATGGCTACACCTTC.

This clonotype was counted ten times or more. This chain's CDR3 is CAIGPGGSVSYEQYF. CDR3 DNA sequence: TGTGCCATCGGGCCCGGCGGGTCAGTCTCCTACGAGCAGTACTTC. The chain combines TRBV10-3 with TRBJ2-7; TRBD2 might be the D (5 bases). Germline loops: CDR1 ENHRY, CDR2 SYGVKD. Deletions cut 8 bases from V and 0 bases from J, with 17 bases between. The CDR3 runs 15 residues.

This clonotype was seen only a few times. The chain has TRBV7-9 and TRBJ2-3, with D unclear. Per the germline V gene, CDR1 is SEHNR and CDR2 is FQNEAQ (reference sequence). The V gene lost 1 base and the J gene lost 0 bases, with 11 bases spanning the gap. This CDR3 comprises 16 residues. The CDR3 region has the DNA TGTGCCAGCAGCTTAGGGCGGTCTCTAAGCACAGATACGCAGTATTTT. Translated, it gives CASSLGRSLSTDTQYF. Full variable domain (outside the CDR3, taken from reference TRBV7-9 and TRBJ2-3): DTGVSQNPRHKITKRGQNVTFRCDPISEHNRLYWYRQTLGQGPEFLTYFQNEAQLEKSRLLSDRFSAERPKGSFSTLEIQRTEQGDSAMYLCASSLGRSLSTDTQYFGPGTRLTVL.

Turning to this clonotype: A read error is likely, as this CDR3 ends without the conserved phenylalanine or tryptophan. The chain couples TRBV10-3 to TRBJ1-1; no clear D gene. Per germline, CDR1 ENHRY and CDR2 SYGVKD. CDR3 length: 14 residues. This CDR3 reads CASSLGRVNTEAFL. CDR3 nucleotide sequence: TGTGCCAGCAGTTTGGGTCGGGTGAACACTGAAGCTTTCTTA.

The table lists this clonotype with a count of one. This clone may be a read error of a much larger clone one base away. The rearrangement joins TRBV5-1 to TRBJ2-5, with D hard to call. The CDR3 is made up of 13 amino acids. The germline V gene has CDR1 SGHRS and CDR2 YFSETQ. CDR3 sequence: CASSLFLQGTQYF. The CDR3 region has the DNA TGCGCCAGCAGCTTGTTCTTGCAAGGGACCCAGTACTTC. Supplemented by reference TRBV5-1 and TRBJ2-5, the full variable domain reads KAGVTQTPRYLIKTRGQQVTLSCSPISGHRSVSWYQQTPGQGLQFLFEYFSETQRNKGNFPGRFSGRQFSNSRSEMNVSTLELGDSALYLCASSLFLQGTQYFGPGTRLLVL.

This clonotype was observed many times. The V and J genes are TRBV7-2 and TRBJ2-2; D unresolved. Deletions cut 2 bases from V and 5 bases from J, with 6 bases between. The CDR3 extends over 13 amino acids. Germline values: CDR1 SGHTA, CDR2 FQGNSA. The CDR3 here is CASSLWRTGELFF. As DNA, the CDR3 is TGTGCCAGCAGCTTATGGAGAACCGGGGAGCTGTTTTTT.

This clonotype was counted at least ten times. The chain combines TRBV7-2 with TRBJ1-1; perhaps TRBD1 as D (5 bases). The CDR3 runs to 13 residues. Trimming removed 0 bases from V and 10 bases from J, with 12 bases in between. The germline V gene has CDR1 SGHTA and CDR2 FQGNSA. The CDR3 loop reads CASSLAVAGGAFF. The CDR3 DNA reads TGTGCCAGCAGCTTAGCAGTTGCGGGGGGAGCTTTCTTT.

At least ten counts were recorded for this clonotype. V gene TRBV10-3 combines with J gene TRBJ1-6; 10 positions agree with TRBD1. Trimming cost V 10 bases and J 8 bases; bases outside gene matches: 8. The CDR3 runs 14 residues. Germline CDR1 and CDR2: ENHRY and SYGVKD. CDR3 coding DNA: TGTGCCAGCAGGGGACAGGGGACGTATTCACCCCTCCACTTT. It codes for CASRGQGTYSPLHF.

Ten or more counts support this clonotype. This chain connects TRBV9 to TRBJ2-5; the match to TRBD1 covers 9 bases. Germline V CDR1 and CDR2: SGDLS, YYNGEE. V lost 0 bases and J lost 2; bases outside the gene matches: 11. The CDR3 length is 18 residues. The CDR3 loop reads CASSVEGWGTGSQETQYF. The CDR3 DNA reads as TGTGCCAGCAGCGTAGAGGGTTGGGGGACAGGGTCACAAGAGACCCAGTACTTC.

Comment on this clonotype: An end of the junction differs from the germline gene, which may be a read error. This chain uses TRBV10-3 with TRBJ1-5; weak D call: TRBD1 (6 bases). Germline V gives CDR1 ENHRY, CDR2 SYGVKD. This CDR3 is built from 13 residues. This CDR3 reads CASSPGGGQPHHF. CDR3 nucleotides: TGTGCCAGCTCACCGGGGGGCGGACAGCCCCACCATTTT.

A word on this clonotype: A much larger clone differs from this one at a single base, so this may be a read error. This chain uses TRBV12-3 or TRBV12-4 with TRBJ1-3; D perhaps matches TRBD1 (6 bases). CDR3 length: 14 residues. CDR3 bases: TGTGCCAGCAAAGGGACATCCTTTCTAAACATCATATATTTT. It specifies CASKGTSFLNIIYF.

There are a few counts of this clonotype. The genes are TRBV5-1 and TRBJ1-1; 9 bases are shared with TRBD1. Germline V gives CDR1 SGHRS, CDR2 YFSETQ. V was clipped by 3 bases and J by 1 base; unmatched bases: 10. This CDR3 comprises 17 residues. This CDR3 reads CASSSRTGEVGNTEAFF. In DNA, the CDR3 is TGCGCCAGCAGCTCCCGGACAGGGGAGGTTGGGAACACTGAAGCTTTCTTT.

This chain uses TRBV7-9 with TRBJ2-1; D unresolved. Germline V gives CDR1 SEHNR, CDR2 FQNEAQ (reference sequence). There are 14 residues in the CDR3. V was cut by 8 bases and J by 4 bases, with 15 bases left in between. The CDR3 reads CASDPGRQYNEQFF. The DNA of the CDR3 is TGTGCCAGCGATCCGGGCAGGCAGTACAATGAGCAGTTCTTC.

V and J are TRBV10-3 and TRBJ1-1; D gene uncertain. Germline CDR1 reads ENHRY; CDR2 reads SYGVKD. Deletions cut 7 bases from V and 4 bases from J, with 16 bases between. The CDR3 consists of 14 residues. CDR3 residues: CAIMAGGAGTEAFF. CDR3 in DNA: TGTGCCATCATGGCTGGCGGAGCGGGCACTGAAGCTTTCTTT.

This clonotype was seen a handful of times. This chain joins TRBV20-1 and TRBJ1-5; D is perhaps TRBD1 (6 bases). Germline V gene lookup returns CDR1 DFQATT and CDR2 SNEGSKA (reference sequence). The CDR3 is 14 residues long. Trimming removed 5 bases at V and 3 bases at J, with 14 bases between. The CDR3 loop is CSAGKEGVNQPQHF. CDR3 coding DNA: TGCAGTGCTGGTAAAGAGGGGGTCAATCAGCCCCAGCATTTT.

Here the CDR3 reads CSAWDGMETQYF. The CDR3, as DNA: TGCAGTGCTTGGGACGGCATGGAGACCCAGTACTTC. The rearrangement uses TRBV20-1 and TRBJ2-5; tentatively, D is TRBD1 or TRBD2 (5 bases each). The CDR3 consists of 12 residues. The V and J ends lost 5 bases and 5 bases respectively, with 12 bases between them. Per the germline V gene, CDR1 is DFQATT and CDR2 is SNEGSKA (reference sequence).

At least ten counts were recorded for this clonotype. The CDR3 bases are TGTGCCAGCGTGCGGGGGGAAGAGCAGTACTTC. Residues: CASVRGEEQYF. V is TRBV7-9 and J is TRBJ2-7; 8 positions match TRBD2. The J segment lost 7 bases and the V segment lost 8 bases, leaving 4 bases of the junction unmatched. Germline V CDR1 and CDR2: SEHNR, FQNEAQ (reference sequence). CDR3 length equals 11 residues.

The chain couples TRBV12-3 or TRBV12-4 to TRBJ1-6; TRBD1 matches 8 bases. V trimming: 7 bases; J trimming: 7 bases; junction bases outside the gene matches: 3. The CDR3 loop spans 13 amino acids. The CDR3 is CASNRDRNSPLHF. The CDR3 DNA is TGTGCCAGCAATAGGGACAGGAATTCACCCCTCCACTTT.

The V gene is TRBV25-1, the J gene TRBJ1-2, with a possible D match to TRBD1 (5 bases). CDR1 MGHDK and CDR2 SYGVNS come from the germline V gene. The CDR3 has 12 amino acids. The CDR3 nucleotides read TGTGCTAGCGTTGGGGGTGACTATGGCTACACCTTC. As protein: CASVGGDYGYTF.

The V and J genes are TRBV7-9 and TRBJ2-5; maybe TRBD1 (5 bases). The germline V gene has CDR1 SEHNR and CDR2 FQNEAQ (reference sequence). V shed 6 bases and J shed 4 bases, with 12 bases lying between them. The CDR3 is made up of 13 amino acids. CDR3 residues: CASSRKGRETQYF. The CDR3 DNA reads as TGTGCCAGCAGTCGAAAGGGGCGAGAGACCCAGTACTTC.

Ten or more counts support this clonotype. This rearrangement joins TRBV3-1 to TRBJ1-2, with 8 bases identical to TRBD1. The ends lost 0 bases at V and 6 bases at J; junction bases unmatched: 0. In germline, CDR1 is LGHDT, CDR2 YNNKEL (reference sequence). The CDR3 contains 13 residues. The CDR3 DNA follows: TGTGCCAGCAGCCAAGAGGGACAGGATGGCTACACCTTC. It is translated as CASSQEGQDGYTF.

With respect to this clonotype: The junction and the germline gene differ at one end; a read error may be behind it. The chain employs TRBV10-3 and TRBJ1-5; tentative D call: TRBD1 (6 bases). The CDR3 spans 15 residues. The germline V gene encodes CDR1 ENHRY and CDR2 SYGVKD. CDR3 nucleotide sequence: TGTGCCAGCAGTGAACAAGGGGGGAACGGGCAGCCCCAGCATTTT. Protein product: CASSEQGGNGQPQHF.

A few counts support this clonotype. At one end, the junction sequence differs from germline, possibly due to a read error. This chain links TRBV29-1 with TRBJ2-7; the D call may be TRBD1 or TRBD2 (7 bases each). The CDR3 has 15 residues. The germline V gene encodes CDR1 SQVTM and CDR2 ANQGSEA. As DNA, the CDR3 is TGCAGCGTGGGGGGAGGGGGACAGTTATCCTACGAGCAGTGCTTC. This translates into CSVGGGGQLSYEQCF.

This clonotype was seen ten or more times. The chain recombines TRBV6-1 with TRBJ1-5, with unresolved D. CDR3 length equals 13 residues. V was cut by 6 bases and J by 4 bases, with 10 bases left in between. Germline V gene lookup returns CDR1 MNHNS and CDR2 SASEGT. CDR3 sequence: CASSRDMNQPQHF. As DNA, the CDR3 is TGTGCCAGCAGCCGAGACATGAATCAGCCCCAGCATTTT.

The DNA for the CDR3 is TGTGCCAGCAGTACCGCAGGGGGTGAGCAGTACTTC. It encodes CASSTAGGEQYF. The chain couples TRBV25-1 to TRBJ2-7, with TRBD1 identical over 7 bases. This CDR3 spans 12 amino acids. Trimming cost V 5 bases and J 7 bases; bases outside gene matches: 5. Germline assignment: CDR1 MGHDK and CDR2 SYGVNS.